A single sample gave rise to the 19 T cell receptor beta chains below, sequenced in a study of blood T cell repertoires in COVID-19. Only in-frame clones appear in the TCRdb table, and some are missing; sequencing was by immunoSEQ multiplex PCR. This table has around 280,000 clones, 88% appearing once. Sequenced sample: peripheral blood. Receptors were obtained from a woman in her twenties or thirties with COVID-19, enrolled during active disease.

V is TRBV29-1 and J is TRBJ2-5; 7 bases match TRBD1. CDR1 SQVTM and CDR2 ANQGSEA come from the germline V gene. This CDR3 is 15 amino acids long. Trimming cost V 3 bases and J 5 bases; bases outside gene matches: 12. The CDR3 sequence: CSVDLQTGIGETQYF. CDR3 nucleotides: TGCAGCGTTGATCTCCAGACAGGGATTGGGGAGACCCAGTACTTC.

The rearrangement links TRBV7-9 to TRBJ2-2; 9 nucleotides align to TRBD2. CDR3 size: 17 residues. Germline V gives CDR1 SEHNR, CDR2 FQNEAQ (reference sequence). The ends lost 5 bases at V and 5 bases at J; junction bases unmatched: 12. CDR3 bases: TGTGCCAGCAGCCCGGCTAGCGGGAATCTGAGAACCGGGGAGCTGTTTTTT. This gives the protein CASSPASGNLRTGELFF. Full variable domain (rest looked up from reference TRBV7-9 and TRBJ2-2): DTGVSQNPRHKITKRGQNVTFRCDPISEHNRLYWYRQTLGQGPEFLTYFQNEAQLEKSRLLSDRFSAERPKGSFSTLEIQRTEQGDSAMYLCASSPASGNLRTGELFFGEGSRLTVL.

This sequence joins TRBV6-4 and TRBJ1-4; 7 bases agree with TRBD1. This CDR3 spans 15 amino acids. Per germline, CDR1 MRHNA and CDR2 SNTAGT. The junction had 3 bases not matched to a gene; V was cut back by 5 bases and J by 0 bases. For the CDR3, the DNA is TGTGCCAGCAGTCCCCAGGGGGCAACTAATGAAAAACTGTTTTTT. It translates to CASSPQGATNEKLFF.

This chain links TRBV9 with TRBJ1-3, with D perhaps TRBD1 (5 bases). Trimming removed 0 bases at V and 4 bases at J, with 14 bases between. Germline-derived CDR1 and CDR2 are SGDLS and YYNGEE. This CDR3 region has 16 residues. The CDR3 loop is CASSVEAGLRGNTIYF. The CDR3 DNA follows: TGTGCCAGCAGCGTAGAGGCAGGGCTTAGGGGAAACACCATATATTTT. The full variable domain, its missing parts supplied by reference TRBV9 and TRBJ1-3, is DSGVTQTPKHLITATGQRVTLRCSPRSGDLSVYWYQQSLDQGLQFLIQYYNGEERAKGNILERFSAQQFPDLHSELNLSSLELGDSALYFCASSVEAGLRGNTIYFGEGSWLTVV.

This clone appeared once. The rearrangement uses TRBV4-1 and TRBJ2-7; tentative D call: TRBD2 (5 bases). V dropped 5 bases and J dropped 4 bases, with 12 bases sitting between them. CDR1 MGHRA and CDR2 YSYEKL come from the germline V gene. This CDR3 comprises 13 residues. The CDR3 spells CASSGMAGYEQYF. The CDR3 DNA sequence: TGCGCCAGCAGCGGGATGGCGGGTTACGAGCAGTACTTC.

This chain joins TRBV30 and TRBJ2-7; D is uncertain. Germline V gene sequence: CDR1 GTSNPN, CDR2 SVGIG (reference sequence). V was trimmed by 2 bases and J by 5 bases, leaving 16 bases between them. The CDR3 runs 14 residues. The CDR3 nucleotides are TGTGCCTGGAGTATTAGACTCCCGACCAACGAGCAGTACTTC. Translation gives CAWSIRLPTNEQYF. Full variable domain (outside the CDR3, taken from reference TRBV30 and TRBJ2-7): SQTIHQWPATLVQPVGSPLSLECTVEGTSNPNLYWYRQAAGRGLQLLFYSVGIGQISSEVPQNLSASRPQDRQFILSSKKLLLSDSGFYLCAWSIRLPTNEQYFGPGTRLTVT.

This chain joins TRBV7-2 and TRBJ2-1; 9 nucleotides line up with TRBD2. Germline CDR1 SGHTA, CDR2 FQGNSA. This CDR3 has 16 amino acids. V lost 5 bases and J lost 9; bases outside the gene matches: 14. This chain's CDR3 is CASSPEGTSSFVEQFF. CDR3 sequence (DNA): TGTGCCAGCAGCCCGGAGGGGACTAGCTCTTTTGTTGAGCAGTTCTTC.

The chain recombines TRBV7-8 with TRBJ2-4; the D is unclear. The CDR3 length is 14 residues. Germline CDR1 is SGHVS and CDR2 is FQNEAQ. V lost 5 bases, J lost 0 bases, and 8 bases lay in between. This CDR3 is CASSPVLAKNIQYF. The DNA of the CDR3 is TGTGCCAGCAGCCCCGTACTAGCCAAAAACATTCAGTACTTC.

The gene calls are TRBV4-1 and TRBJ2-1; D unresolved. Germline CDR1 is MGHRA and CDR2 is YSYEKL. Trimming pared 0 bases from V and 7 bases from J, leaving 10 bases between. This CDR3 is built from 14 residues. The CDR3 sequence is CASSQEGGLNEQFF. CDR3 DNA sequence: TGCGCCAGCAGCCAAGAAGGCGGTCTAAATGAGCAGTTCTTC.

This chain joins TRBV5-1 and TRBJ2-7; 9 bases line up with TRBD1. V lost 4 bases, J lost 6 bases, and 11 bases stayed unmatched. Germline V gene sequence: CDR1 SGHRS, CDR2 YFSETQ. The CDR3 runs to 15 residues. CDR3 DNA: TGCGCCAGCAGCCCGCCGGGGACAGGGATTGGCGAGCAGTACTTC. Protein sequence: CASSPPGTGIGEQYF.

V and J are TRBV29-1 and TRBJ2-1, with TRBD2 as a possible D gene (5 bases). Trimming cost V 5 bases and J 6 bases, with 11 bases left between them. Per germline, CDR1 SQVTM and CDR2 ANQGSEA. The CDR3 is made up of 12 amino acids. DNA for the CDR3: TGCAGCGTTCTGGTAGGAGGCAATGAGCAGTTCTTC. It codes for CSVLVGGNEQFF.

The chain combines TRBV6-1 with TRBJ1-4; 9 bases line up with TRBD1. V dropped 1 base and J dropped 7; count of bases not matched to a gene: 7. The CDR3 is 16 residues long. Germline CDR1 MNHNS, CDR2 SASEGT. CDR3: CASSEEQGALREKLFF. The CDR3 bases are TGTGCCAGCAGTGAAGAACAGGGGGCGCTCCGTGAAAAACTGTTTTTT.

The rearrangement joins TRBV7-2 to TRBJ2-3, with 9 bases identical to TRBD2. CDR1 is SGHTA, CDR2 FQGNSA, per germline. The CDR3 contains 16 residues. The V gene end was trimmed by 5 bases and the J gene end by 3 bases; junction bases not matched to a gene: 9. The CDR3: CASSLLAGVGTDTQYF. CDR3 coding DNA: TGTGCCAGCAGCCTCTTAGCGGGAGTGGGGACAGATACGCAGTATTTT. The entire variable domain, with the rest obtained from reference TRBV7-2 and TRBJ2-3, is as follows: GAGVSQSPSNKVTEKGKDVELRCDPISGHTALYWYRQSLGQGLEFLIYFQGNSAPDKSGLPSDRFSAERTGGSVSTLTIQRTQQEDSAVYLCASSLLAGVGTDTQYFGPGTRLTVL.

The rearrangement joins TRBV28 to TRBJ2-1, with TRBD1 matching over 10 bases. CDR3 length: 16 amino acids. J was trimmed by 4 bases and V by 6 bases; bases with no gene match: 9. From germline, CDR1 is MDHEN and CDR2 SYDVKM. Written as DNA, the CDR3 is TGTGCCAGCAGGCGACGACAGGGGGCGATATACAATGAGCAGTTCTTC. Its translation is CASRRRQGAIYNEQFF.

CDR3 sequence reads: CASSLRGRGSGSSYNEQFF. DNA for the CDR3: TGTGCCAGCAGCCTCCGGGGCAGGGGAAGCGGGAGCTCCTACAATGAGCAGTTCTTC. The chain uses TRBV7-8 and TRBJ2-1, with 8 positions matching TRBD2. The trim removed 5 bases at V and 0 bases at J, leaving 15 bases unmatched. This CDR3 spans 19 amino acids. CDR1 is SGHVS, CDR2 FQNEAQ, per germline.

The chain is built from TRBV3-1 (or the pseudogene TRBV3-2) and TRBJ2-1; 11 bases map to TRBD2. Germline assignment: CDR1 LGHDT and CDR2 YNNKEL (reference sequence). The CDR3 contains 15 residues. Losses at the gene ends were 4 bases for V and 4 bases for J; bases not matched to a gene: 3. The DNA of the CDR3 is TGTGCCAGCAGCCTAACTAGCGGGAGTTACAATGAGCAGTTCTTC. It is translated as CASSLTSGSYNEQFF.

CDR3 loop: CASSYRQGGESPLHF. The CDR3 DNA follows: TGTGCCAGCAGTTACCGCCAGGGCGGAGAATCACCCCTCCACTTT. This chain links TRBV6-5 with TRBJ1-6, with a possible D match to TRBD1 (5 bases). V was trimmed by 2 bases and J by 10 bases, leaving 15 bases between them. Germline V gene data show CDR1 as MNHEY and CDR2 as SVGAGI. The CDR3 extends over 15 amino acids.

The table lists this clone with a count of one. The chain is built from TRBV18 and TRBJ2-3; 11 bases fit TRBD2. CDR3 size: 17 residues. V dropped 3 bases and J dropped 3; count of bases not matched to a gene: 8. Germline CDR1 and CDR2: KGHSH and LQKENI. The CDR3, as DNA: TGTGCCAGCTCACCCGGGACTAGCGGCTCCGGTACAGATACGCAGTATTTT. Translating gives CASSPGTSGSGTDTQYF. Full variable domain (rest looked up from reference TRBV18 and TRBJ2-3): NAGVMQNPRHLVRRRGQEARLRCSPMKGHSHVYWYRQLPEEGLKFMVYLQKENIIDESGMPKERFSAEFPKEGPSILRIQQVVRGDSAAYFCASSPGTSGSGTDTQYFGPGTRLTVL.

J is TRBJ2-1 and V is TRBV7-2; 8 bases match TRBD2. Germline trimming cut 5 bases from V and 0 bases from J; bases unmatched to any gene: 3. The CDR3 covers 15 residues. Per germline, CDR1 SGHTA and CDR2 FQGNSA. The CDR3 DNA reads as TGTGCCAGCAGCCTTAGCGGGACCTCCTACAATGAGCAGTTCTTC. Encoded protein: CASSLSGTSYNEQFF. The full variable domain, in which reference TRBV7-2 and TRBJ2-1 provide the parts outside the CDR3, is GAGVSQSPSNKVTEKGKDVELRCDPISGHTALYWYRQSLGQGLEFLIYFQGNSAPDKSGLPSDRFSAERTGGSVSTLTIQRTQQEDSAVYLCASSLSGTSYNEQFFGPGTRLTVL.